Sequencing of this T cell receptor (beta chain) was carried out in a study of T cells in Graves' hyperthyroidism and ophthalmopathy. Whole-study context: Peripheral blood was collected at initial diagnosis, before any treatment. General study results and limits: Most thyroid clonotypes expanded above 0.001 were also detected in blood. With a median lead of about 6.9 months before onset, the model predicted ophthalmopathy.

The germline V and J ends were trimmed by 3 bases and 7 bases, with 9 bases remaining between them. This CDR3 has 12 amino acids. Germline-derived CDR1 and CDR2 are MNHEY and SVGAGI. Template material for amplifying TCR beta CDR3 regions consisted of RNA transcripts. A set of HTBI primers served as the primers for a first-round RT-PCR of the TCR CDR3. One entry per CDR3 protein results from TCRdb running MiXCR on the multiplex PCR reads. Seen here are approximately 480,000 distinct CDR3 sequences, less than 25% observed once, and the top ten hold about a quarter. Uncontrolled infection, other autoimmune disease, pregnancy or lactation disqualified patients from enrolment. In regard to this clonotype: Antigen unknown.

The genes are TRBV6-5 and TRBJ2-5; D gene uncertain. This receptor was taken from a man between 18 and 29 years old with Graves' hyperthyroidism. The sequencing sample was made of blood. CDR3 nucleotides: TGTGCCAGCAGTTATTCCGGTGGGACCCAGTACTTC. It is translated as CASSYSGGTQYF.